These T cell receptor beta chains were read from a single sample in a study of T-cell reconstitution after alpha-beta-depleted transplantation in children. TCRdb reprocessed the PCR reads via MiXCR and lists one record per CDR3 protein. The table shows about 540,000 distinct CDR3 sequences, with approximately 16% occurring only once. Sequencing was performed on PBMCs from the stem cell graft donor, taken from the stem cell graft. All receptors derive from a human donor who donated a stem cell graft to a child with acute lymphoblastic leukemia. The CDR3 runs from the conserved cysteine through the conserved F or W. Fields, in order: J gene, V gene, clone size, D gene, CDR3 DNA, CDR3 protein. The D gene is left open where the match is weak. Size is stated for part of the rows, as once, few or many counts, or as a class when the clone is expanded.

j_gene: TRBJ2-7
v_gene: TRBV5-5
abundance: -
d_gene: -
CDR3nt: TGTGCCAGCAGCTTCGAACCAGGGCAGGGGAACCACGAGCAGTACTTC
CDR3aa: CASSFEPGQGNHEQYF

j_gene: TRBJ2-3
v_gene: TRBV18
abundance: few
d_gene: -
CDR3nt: TGTGCCAGCTCACCAGTGCCGAACACAGATACGCAGTATTTT
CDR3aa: CASSPVPNTDTQYF

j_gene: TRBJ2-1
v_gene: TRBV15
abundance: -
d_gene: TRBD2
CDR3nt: TGTGCCACGCTGAGCGGGAGTGGTTACAATGAGCAGTTCTTC
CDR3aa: CATLSGSGYNEQFF

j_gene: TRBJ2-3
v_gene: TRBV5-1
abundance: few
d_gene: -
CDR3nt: TGCGCCAGCAGTAATGACCTAAACACAGATACGCAGTATTTT
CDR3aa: CASSNDLNTDTQYF

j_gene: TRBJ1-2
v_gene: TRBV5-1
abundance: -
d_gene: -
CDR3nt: TGCGCCAGCAGCCTACAGGGTCTCGGCTATGGCTACACCTTC
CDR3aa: CASSLQGLGYGYTF

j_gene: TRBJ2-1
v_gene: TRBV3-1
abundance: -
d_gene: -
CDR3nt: TGTGCCAGCAGCCCTATCCGGGCGGGACACCCCAATGAGCAGTTCTTC
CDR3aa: CASSPIRAGHPNEQFF

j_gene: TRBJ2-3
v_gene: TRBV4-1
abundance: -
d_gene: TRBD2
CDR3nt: TGCGCCAGCAGCCCCGGACTAGCTCCTAGCACAGATACGCAGTATTTT
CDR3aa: CASSPGLAPSTDTQYF

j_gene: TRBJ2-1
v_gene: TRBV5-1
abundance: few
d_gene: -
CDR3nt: TGCGCCAGCAGCGGTAGCGGTACCGCACAAAATGAGCAGTTCTTC
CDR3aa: CASSGSGTAQNEQFF

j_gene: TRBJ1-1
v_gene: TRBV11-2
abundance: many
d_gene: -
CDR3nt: TGTGCCAGCAGCTTAGGTCCCAGGCGTCGCGGAACCCAAACCGAAGCTTTCTTT
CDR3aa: CASSLGPRRRGTQTEAFF

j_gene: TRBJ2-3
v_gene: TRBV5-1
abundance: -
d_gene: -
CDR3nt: TGCGCCAGCAGCTTGGGGAGGTACAGTGCTAGCCCAGATACGCAGTATTTT
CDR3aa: CASSLGRYSASPDTQYF

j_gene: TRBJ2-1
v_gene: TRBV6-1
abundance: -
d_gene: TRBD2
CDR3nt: TGTGCCAGCAGGTCGGGCGGGAGCTACAATGAGCAGTTCTTC
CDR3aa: CASRSGGSYNEQFF

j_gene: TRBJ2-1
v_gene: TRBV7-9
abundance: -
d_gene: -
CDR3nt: TGTGCCAGCAGCTTAGCATGGAGCGAGGAGCAGTTCTTC
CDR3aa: CASSLAWSEEQFF

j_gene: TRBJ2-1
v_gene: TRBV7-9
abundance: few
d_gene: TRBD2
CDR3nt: TGTGCCAGCAGCTCAATGGGACTAGCGGGGTACAATGAGCAGTTCTTC
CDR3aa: CASSSMGLAGYNEQFF

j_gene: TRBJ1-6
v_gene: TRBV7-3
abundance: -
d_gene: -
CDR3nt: TGTGCCAGCAGCTTACTACAGCATAATTCACCCCTCCACTTT
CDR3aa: CASSLLQHNSPLHF

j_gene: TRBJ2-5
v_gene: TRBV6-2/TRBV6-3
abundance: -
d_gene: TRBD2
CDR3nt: TGTGCCAGCAGCCAAACAACTAGCGAAGAGACCCAGTACTTC
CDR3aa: CASSQTTSEETQYF

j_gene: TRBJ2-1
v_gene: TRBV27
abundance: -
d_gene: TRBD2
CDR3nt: TGTGCCAGCAGTTACGGACTAGCGGGAGTAGGGAATGAGCAGTTCTTC
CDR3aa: CASSYGLAGVGNEQFF

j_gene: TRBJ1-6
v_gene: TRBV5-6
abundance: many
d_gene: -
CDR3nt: TGTGCCAGCAGCTTCCAGGACCACTCCTATAATTCACCCCTCCACTTT
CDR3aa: CASSFQDHSYNSPLHF

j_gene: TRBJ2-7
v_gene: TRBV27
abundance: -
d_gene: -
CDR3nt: TGTGCCAGCAGCCTCTCCCTTTGGGCCGAGCAGTACTTC
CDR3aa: CASSLSLWAEQYF

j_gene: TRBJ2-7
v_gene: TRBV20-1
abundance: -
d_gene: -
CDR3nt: TGCAGTGCCCGTCCGATCCACAGGCAGAGCTCCTACGAGCAGTACTTC
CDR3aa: CSARPIHRQSSYEQYF

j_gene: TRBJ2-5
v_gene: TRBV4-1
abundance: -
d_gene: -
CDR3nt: TGCGCCAGCAGCCAAGTAGGGGGGCCCGGGTACCAAGAGACCCAGTACTTC
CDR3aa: CASSQVGGPGYQETQYF

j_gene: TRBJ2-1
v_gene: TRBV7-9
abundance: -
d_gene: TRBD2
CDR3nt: TGTGCCAGCAGAGATGGACTAGTCGGCTATGAGCAGTTCTTC
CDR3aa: CASRDGLVGYEQFF

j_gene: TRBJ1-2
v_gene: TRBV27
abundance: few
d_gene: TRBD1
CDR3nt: TGTGCCAGCAGTCCGCGGGACAGGGCCTTCTATGGCTACACCTTC
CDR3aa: CASSPRDRAFYGYTF

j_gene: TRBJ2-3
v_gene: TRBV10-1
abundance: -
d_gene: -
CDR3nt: TGCGCCGGCAGTGGTCTAGGGAACACAGATACGCAGTATTTT
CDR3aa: CAGSGLGNTDTQYF

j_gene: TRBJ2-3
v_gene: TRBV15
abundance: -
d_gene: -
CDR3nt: TGTGCCACCAGCAGAGATCTAGCCGGCACAGATACGCAGTATTTT
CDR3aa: CATSRDLAGTDTQYF

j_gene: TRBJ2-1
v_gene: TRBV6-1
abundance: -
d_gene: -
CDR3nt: TGTGCCAGCGGAGCCTACTACAATGAGCAGTTCTTC
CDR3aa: CASGAYYNEQFF

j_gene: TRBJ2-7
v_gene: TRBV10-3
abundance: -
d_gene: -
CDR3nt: TGTGCCATCACCCCCGGACGGTTAACCTACGAGCAGTACTTC
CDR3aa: CAITPGRLTYEQYF

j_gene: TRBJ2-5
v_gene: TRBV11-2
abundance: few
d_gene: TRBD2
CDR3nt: TGTGCCAGCAGCTTTGGACTAGCGGGAGTGGGGGAGACCCAGTACTTC
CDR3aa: CASSFGLAGVGETQYF

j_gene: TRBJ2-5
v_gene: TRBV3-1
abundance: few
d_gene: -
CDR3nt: TGTGCCAGCAGCCAAGATCAGGAGCAAGAGACCCAGTACTTC
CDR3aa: CASSQDQEQETQYF

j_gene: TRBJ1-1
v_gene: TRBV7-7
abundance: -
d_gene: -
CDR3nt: TGTGCCAGCAGCCCTTGGCGGAGCACTGAAGCTTTCTTT
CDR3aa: CASSPWRSTEAFF

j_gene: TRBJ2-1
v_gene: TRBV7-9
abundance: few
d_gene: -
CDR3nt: TGTGCCAGCAGCTTTGGCAACGGCGAGCAGTTCTTC
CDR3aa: CASSFGNGEQFF

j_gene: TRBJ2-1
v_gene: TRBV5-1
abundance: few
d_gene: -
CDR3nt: TGCGCCAGCAGCTTGCAAAGTATCGGGGGGCCCTTGGTGGATGAGCAGTTCTTC
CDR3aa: CASSLQSIGGPLVDEQFF

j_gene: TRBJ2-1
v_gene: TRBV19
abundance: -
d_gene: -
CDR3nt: TGTGCCAGTAGTGTAGGGCCAGGCCCCTACAATGAGCAGTTCTTC
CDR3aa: CASSVGPGPYNEQFF

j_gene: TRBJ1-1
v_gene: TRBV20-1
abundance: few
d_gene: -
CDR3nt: TGCAGTGCTAGAGATCCCCTTTGGGGGGGGAACACTGAAGCTTTCTTT
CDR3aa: CSARDPLWGGNTEAFF

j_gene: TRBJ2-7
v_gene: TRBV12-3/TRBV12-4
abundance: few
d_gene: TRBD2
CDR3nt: TGTGCCAGCGCGGGAGGGGAGCAGTACTTC
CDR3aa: CASAGGEQYF

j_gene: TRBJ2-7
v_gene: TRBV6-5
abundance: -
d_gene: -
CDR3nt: TGTGCCACCAGTTACTCCAGAGTCCCTCTCGAGCAGTACTTC
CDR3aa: CATSYSRVPLEQYF

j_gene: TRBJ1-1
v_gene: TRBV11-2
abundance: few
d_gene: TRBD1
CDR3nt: TGTGCCAGCATCGATCGGACAGGGCCAATGAACACTGAAGCTTTCTTT
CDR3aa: CASIDRTGPMNTEAFF

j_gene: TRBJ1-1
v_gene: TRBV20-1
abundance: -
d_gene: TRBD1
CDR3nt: TGCAGTGCTAGAAAAGTCGGGTATGGACAGGGTATGAACACTGAAGCTTTCTTT
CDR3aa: CSARKVGYGQGMNTEAFF

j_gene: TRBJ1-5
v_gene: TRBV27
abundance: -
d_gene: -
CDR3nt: TGTGCCAGCAGTTTCAGGGCGAATCAGCCCCAGCATTTT
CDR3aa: CASSFRANQPQHF

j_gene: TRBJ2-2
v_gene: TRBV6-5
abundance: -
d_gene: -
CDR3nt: TGTGCCAGCAGTTTGGGGACCTGGATCTTGGGGACCGGGGAGCTGTTTTTT
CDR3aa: CASSLGTWILGTGELFF

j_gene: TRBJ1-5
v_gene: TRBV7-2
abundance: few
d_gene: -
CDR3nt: TGTGCCAGCAGCTTAGTGGGGGTGGGTCAGCCCCAGCATTTT
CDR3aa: CASSLVGVGQPQHF

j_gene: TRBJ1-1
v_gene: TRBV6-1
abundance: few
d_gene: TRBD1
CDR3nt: TGTGCCAGCAGTCGGGACAGAGCCCTCCTGGGGGCTTTCTTT
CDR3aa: CASSRDRALLGAFF

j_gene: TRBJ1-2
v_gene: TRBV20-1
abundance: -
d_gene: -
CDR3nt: TGCAGTGCTACTTCCTCGGAAGTGATGGCCTATGGCTACCCCTTC
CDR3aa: CSATSSEVMAYGYPF

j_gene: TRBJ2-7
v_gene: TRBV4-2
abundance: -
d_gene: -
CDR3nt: TGTGCCAGCAGCCAAGGGGGACGGGTGGCCTACGAGCAGTACTTC
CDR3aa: CASSQGGRVAYEQYF

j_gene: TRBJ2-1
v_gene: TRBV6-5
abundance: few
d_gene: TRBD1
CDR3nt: TGTGCCAGCAGTTACTTACAGGGGGCCCCCTACAATGAGCAGTTCTTC
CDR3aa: CASSYLQGAPYNEQFF

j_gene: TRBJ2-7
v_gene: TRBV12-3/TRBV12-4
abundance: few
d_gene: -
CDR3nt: TGTGCCAGCAGTTTACGAATCGGAGGCCAAGGTTCCTACGAGCAGTACTTC
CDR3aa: CASSLRIGGQGSYEQYF

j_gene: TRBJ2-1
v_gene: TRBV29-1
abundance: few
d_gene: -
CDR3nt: TGCAGCGTTTGGAGGCTTACGCCCAATGAGCAGTTCTTC
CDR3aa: CSVWRLTPNEQFF

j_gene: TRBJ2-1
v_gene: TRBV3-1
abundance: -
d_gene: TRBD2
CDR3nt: TGTGCCAGCAGCCAAGGAACACTAGCGGGAAGGGCTGAGCAGTTCTTC
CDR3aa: CASSQGTLAGRAEQFF

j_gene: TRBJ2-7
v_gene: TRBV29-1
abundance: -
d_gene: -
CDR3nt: TGCAGCGTTGAAACAAGCAGGTTGAGCGAGCAGTACTTC
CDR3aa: CSVETSRLSEQYF

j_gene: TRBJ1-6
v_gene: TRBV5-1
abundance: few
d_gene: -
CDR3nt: TGCGCCAGCAGCTTGGGTCAGGGACCATCACCCCTCCACTTT
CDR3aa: CASSLGQGPSPLHF

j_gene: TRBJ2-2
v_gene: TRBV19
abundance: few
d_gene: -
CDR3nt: TGTGCCAGTAGTATAACCGGGGAGCTGTTTTTT
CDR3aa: CASSITGELFF

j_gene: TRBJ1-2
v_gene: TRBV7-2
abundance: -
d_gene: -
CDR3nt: TGTGCCAGCAGCTTAGGGGCCCGAACCTATGGCTACACCTTC
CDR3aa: CASSLGARTYGYTF

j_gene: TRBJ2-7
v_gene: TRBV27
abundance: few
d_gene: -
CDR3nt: TGTGCCAGCAGTTCCCTCCTCGGAGGGGCGTACGAGCAGTACTTC
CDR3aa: CASSSLLGGAYEQYF

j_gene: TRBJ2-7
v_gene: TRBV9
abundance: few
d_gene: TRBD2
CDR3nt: TGTGCCAGCAGCATCGCTAGCGGTACCTACGAGCAGTACTTC
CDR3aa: CASSIASGTYEQYF